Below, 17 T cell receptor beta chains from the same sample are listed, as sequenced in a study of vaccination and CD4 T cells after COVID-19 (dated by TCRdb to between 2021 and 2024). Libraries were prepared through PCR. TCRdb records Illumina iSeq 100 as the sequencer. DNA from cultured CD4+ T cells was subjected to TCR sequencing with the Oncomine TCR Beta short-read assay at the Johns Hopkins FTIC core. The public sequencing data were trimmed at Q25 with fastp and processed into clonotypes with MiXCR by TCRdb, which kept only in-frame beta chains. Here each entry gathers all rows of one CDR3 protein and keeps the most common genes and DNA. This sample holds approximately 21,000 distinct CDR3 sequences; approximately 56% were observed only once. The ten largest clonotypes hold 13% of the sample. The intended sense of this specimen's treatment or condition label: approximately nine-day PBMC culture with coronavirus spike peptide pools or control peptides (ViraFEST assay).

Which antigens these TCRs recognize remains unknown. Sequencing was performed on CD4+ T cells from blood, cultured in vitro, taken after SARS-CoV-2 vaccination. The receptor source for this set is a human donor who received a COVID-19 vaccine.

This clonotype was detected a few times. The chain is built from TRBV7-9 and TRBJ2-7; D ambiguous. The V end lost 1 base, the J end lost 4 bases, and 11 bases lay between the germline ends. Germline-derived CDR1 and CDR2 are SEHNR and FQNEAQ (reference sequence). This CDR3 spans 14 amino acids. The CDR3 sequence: CASSLVGSRYEQYF. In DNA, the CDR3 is TGTGCCAGCAGCTTAGTCGGGTCCAGGTACGAGCAGTACTTC.

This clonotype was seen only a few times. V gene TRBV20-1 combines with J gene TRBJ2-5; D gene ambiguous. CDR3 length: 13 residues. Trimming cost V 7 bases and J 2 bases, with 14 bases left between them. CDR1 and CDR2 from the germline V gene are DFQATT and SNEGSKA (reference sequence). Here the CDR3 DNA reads TGCAGTGGCCTCCGGAGTGGGCAAGAGACCCAGTACTTC. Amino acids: CSGLRSGQETQYF.

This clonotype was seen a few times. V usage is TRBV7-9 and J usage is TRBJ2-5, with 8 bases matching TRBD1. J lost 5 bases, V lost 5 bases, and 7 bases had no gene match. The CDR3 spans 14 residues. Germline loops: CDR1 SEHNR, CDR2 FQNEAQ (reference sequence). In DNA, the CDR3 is TGTGCCAGCAGCCCTAGGACAGGGCCGGAGACCCAGTACTTC. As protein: CASSPRTGPETQYF.

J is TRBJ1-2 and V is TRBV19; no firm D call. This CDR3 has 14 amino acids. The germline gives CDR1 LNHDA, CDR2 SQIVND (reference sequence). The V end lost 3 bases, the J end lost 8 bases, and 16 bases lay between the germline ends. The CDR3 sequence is CASSIRSTFLGYTF. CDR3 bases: TGTGCCAGTAGTATCCGCAGTACCTTCCTAGGCTACACCTTC.

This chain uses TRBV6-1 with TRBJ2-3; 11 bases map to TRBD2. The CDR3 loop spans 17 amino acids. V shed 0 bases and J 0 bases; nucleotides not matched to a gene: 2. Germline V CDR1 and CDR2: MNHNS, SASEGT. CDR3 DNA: TGTGCCAGCAGTGAAGCACTAGCGGGGGTTAGCACAGATACGCAGTATTTT. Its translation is CASSEALAGVSTDTQYF.

The DNA of the CDR3 is TGTGCCAGCACTCGAAGGGGGAAGACGCAGTATTTT. Protein: CASTRRGKTQYF. The J gene is TRBJ2-3, the V gene TRBV6-1; D might be TRBD1 (6 bases). The V gene lost 7 bases and the J gene lost 9 bases, with 14 bases spanning the gap. CDR1 and CDR2 (germline): MNHNS, SASEGT. The CDR3 runs 12 residues.

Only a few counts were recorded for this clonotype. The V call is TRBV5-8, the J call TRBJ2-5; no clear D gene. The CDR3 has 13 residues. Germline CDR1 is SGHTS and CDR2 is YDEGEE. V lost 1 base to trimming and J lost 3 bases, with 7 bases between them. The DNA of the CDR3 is TGTGCCAGCAGCTTGAAACGGAAAGAGACCCAGTACTTC. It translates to CASSLKRKETQYF.

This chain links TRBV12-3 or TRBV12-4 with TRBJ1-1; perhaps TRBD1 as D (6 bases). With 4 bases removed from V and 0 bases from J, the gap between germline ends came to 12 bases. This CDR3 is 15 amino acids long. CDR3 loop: CASSSMDRLNTEAFF. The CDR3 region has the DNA TGTGCCAGCAGTTCCATGGACAGATTGAACACTGAAGCTTTCTTT.

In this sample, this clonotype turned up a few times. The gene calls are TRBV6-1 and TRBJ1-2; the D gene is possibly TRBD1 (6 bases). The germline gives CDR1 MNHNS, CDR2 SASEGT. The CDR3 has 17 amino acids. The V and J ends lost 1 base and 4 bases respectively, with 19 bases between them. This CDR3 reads CASSEGSRLTGSYGYTF. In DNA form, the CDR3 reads TGTGCCAGCAGTGAAGGGTCGAGGCTTACAGGGAGCTATGGCTACACCTTC.

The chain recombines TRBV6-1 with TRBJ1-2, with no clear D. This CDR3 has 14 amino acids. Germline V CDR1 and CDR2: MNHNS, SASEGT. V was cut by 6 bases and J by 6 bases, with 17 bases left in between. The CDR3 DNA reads TGTGCCAGCAGCCCCCTGACGGGTACTGATGGCTACACCTTC. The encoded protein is CASSPLTGTDGYTF.

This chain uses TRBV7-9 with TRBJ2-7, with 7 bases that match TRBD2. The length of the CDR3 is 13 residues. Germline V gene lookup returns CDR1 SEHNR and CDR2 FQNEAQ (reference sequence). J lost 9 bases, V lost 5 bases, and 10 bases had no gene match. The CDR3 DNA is TGTGCCAGCAGCCCTGGGGGGGTTGAAGGGCAGTACTTC. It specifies CASSPGGVEGQYF.

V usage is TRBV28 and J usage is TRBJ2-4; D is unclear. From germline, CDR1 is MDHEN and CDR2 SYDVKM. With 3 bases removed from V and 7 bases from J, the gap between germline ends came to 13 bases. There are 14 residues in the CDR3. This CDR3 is CASSFSDTKNIQYF. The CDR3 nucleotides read TGTGCCAGCAGTTTTTCCGACACTAAGAACATTCAGTACTTC.

CDR3 loop: CATATSGEQFF. CDR3 in DNA: TGTGCCACCGCGACTAGTGGTGAGCAGTTCTTC. The chain links TRBV2 to TRBJ2-1, with D possibly matching TRBD2 (6 bases). The V gene lost 10 bases and the J gene lost 9 bases, with 13 bases spanning the gap. Germline CDR1 reads SNHLY; CDR2 reads FYNNEI. The CDR3 is 11 amino acids.

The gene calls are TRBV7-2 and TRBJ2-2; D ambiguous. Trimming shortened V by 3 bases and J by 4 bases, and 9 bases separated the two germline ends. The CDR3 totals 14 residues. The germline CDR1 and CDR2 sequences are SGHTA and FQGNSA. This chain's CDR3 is CASSFGRGTGELFF. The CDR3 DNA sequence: TGTGCCAGCAGCTTTGGCAGAGGCACCGGGGAGCTGTTTTTT.

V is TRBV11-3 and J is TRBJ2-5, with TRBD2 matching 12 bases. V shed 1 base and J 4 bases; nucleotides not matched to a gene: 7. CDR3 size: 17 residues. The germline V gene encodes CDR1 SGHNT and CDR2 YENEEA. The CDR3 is CASSLGASGGAGETQYF. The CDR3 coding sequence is TGTGCCAGCAGCTTAGGTGCTAGCGGGGGGGCCGGAGAGACCCAGTACTTC.

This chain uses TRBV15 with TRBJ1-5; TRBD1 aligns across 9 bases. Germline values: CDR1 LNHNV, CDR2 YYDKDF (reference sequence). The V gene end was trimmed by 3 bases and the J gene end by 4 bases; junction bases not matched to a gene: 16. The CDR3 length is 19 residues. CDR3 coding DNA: TGTGCCACCAGCAGTGAGGGACAGGGTTTATTTGGTGTTAATCAGCCCCAGCATTTT. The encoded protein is CATSSEGQGLFGVNQPQHF. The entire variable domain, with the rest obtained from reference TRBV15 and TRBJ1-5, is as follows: DAMVIQNPRYQVTQFGKPVTLSCSQTLNHNVMYWYQQKSSQAPKLLFHYYDKDFNNEADTPDNFQSRRPNTSFCFLDIRSPGLGDTAMYLCATSSEGQGLFGVNQPQHFGDGTRLSIL.

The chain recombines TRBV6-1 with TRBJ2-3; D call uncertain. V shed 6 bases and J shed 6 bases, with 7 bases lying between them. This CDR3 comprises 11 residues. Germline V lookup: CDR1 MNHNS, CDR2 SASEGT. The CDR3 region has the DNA TGTGCCAGCAGAGAACCGGATACGCAGTATTTT. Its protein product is CASREPDTQYF.